The sequence of this T cell receptor beta chain was determined in a study of blood T cell repertoires in COVID-19. About the research overall: Sample material is recorded as cDNA or gDNA derived from T cells, B-cell-depleted T cells, or PBMCs.

Libraries were prepared by immunoSEQ multiplex PCR; TCRdb keeps only in-frame clonotypes and omits some of them. Of about 93,000 clones in the sample, roughly 88% were seen once. Germline V gives CDR1 ENHRY, CDR2 SYGVKD. The V and J ends lost 0 bases and 4 bases respectively, with 10 bases between them. The CDR3 is 15 residues long. The rearrangement uses TRBV10-3 and TRBJ2-1, with a weak D call TRBD2 (6 bases). This receptor was obtained from a human donor with active COVID-19. The donor label of this sample is uncertain. Sequencing was done on a sample of peripheral blood. The CDR3 loop is CAISESAGRYNEQFF. CDR3 nucleotides: TGTGCCATCAGTGAGTCGGCAGGGAGGTACAATGAGCAGTTCTTC.